Listed below are T cell receptor beta chains from one sample, sequenced in a study of cytomegalovirus exposure and HLA in healthy donors. Only in-frame clones appear in the TCRdb table, and some are missing; sequencing was by immunoSEQ multiplex PCR. This table has 150,000 to 200,000 clones, roughly three quarters appearing once. Sequencing input: PBMCs. The receptors here all came from a male donor in good health and CMV-seronegative. Each CDR3 is given with its conserved first and last residue. A D gene is named only where the DNA matches it firmly. Only some rows state a clone size, as once, few, many or a class for expanded clones.

few - TRBJ2-7 TRBV7-2 CASSLGIAREQYF TGTGCCAGCAGCTTAGGGATAGCGAGGGAGCAGTACTTC
once TRBD2 TRBJ2-5 TRBV19 CASQAGTSGGQTQYF TGTGCCAGCCAAGCGGGGACTAGCGGGGGACAGACCCAGTACTTC
- - TRBJ1-5 TRBV30 CAWSPRGGHSNQPQHF TGTGCCTGGAGTCCGAGGGGAGGGCATAGCAATCAGCCCCAGCATTTT
once TRBD2 TRBJ2-7 TRBV19 CASSPGTSGYEQYF TGTGCCAGTAGCCCCGGGACTAGCGGCTACGAGCAGTACTTC
few TRBD2 TRBJ2-5 TRBV6-1 CASSEARGVTRTQETQYF TGTGCCAGCAGTGAAGCGCGGGGGGTGACTAGAACACAAGAGACCCAGTACTTC
once - TRBJ1-1 TRBV6-5 CASSYGEEAFF TGTGCCAGCAGTTACGGAGAGGAAGCTTTCTTT
- - TRBJ2-1 TRBV7-8 CASSPYRFAGNNEQFF TGTGCCAGCAGCCCTTACAGGTTCGCAGGTAACAATGAGCAGTTCTTC
few - TRBJ1-1 TRBV5-4 CASSLGRTVGTEAFF TGTGCCAGCAGCTTAGGCAGGACAGTGGGCACTGAAGCTTTCTTT
- TRBD2 TRBJ2-1 TRBV4-3 CASSREGRDSDEQFF TGCGCCAGCAGCCGAGAGGGGAGGGACTCCGATGAGCAGTTCTTC
- TRBD2 TRBJ2-1 TRBV4-3 CASSHRLAGGDNEQFF TGCGCCAGCAGCCATAGACTAGCGGGAGGGGACAATGAGCAGTTCTTC
- - TRBJ1-1 TRBV27 CASKEDRTYTEAFF TGTGCCAGCAAAGAAGACAGGACCTACACTGAAGCTTTCTTT
- - TRBJ1-1 TRBV5-4 CASSLGAQNTEAFF TGTGCCAGCAGCTTGGGAGCCCAGAACACTGAAGCTTTCTTT
few - TRBJ1-4 TRBV9 CASSALTEPKLFF TGTGCCAGCAGCGCGCTGACGGAGCCGAAACTGTTTTTT
- TRBD1 TRBJ2-7 TRBV27 CASSSGQASYEQYF TGTGCCAGCAGTTCCGGACAGGCTTCCTACGAGCAGTACTTC
- - TRBJ1-1 TRBV4-3 CASSYSERRNTEAFF TGCGCCAGCAGCTACTCGGAAAGGAGGAACACTGAAGCTTTCTTT
few - TRBJ2-3 TRBV11-2 CASSLGARSTDTQYF TGTGCCAGCAGCTTAGGGGCCCGGAGCACAGATACGCAGTATTTT
- TRBD2 TRBJ2-7 TRBV10-3 CAITPTSGYEQYF TGTGCCATCACCCCTACTAGCGGGTACGAGCAGTACTTC
few TRBD1 TRBJ1-1 TRBV29-1 CSGEQGQAFF TGCAGCGGTGAACAGGGGCAAGCTTTCTTT
- TRBD2 TRBJ2-1 TRBV4-1 CASSQDTSGGWSSYNEQFF TGCGCCAGCAGCCAAGACACTAGCGGGGGGTGGAGCTCCTACAATGAGCAGTTCTTC
- TRBD1 TRBJ2-2 TRBV6-6 CASKGTGGWGGELFF TGTGCCAGCAAAGGGACAGGGGGCTGGGGCGGGGAGCTGTTTTTT
- TRBD1 TRBJ2-5 TRBV6-1 CASSEGGQGETQYF TGTGCCAGCAGTGAAGGGGGACAGGGGGAGACCCAGTACTTC
- TRBD1 TRBJ1-1 TRBV5-1 CASSLDRGLTEAFF TGCGCCAGCAGCTTAGACAGGGGTTTAACTGAAGCTTTCTTT
- - TRBJ1-5 TRBV27 CASSLSDEGNQPQHF TGTGCCAGCAGTTTAAGTGATGAGGGCAATCAGCCCCAGCATTTT
- TRBD2 TRBJ2-2 TRBV7-2 CASSLAYGGAGELFF TGTGCCAGCAGCTTAGCGTACGGGGGGGCCGGGGAGCTGTTTTTT
few TRBD1 TRBJ1-2 TRBV27 CASTTGGGPNYGYTF TGTGCCAGCACCACAGGGGGGGGACCAAACTATGGCTACACCTTC
- TRBD1 TRBJ2-5 TRBV7-9 CASSSTGQDRREQYF TGTGCCAGCAGCTCAACGGGACAGGACCGGAGGGAGCAGTACTTC
few - TRBJ2-5 TRBV5-1 CASSLQGTDGTQYF TGCGCCAGCAGCTTACAGGGAACTGACGGGACCCAGTACTTC
- TRBD2 TRBJ2-3 TRBV29-1 CSVEGGLAGTDTQYF TGCAGCGTTGAAGGGGGACTAGCGGGCACAGATACGCAGTATTTT
- - TRBJ1-1 TRBV7-9 CSSSWEAGSTEAFF TGTTCCAGCAGTTGGGAGGCGGGGAGCACTGAAGCTTTCTTT
- - TRBJ2-1 TRBV4-1 CASSQDYSLAYNEQFF TGCGCCAGCAGCCAAGATTACTCGCTCGCCTACAATGAGCAGTTCTTC
- TRBD1 TRBJ2-2 TRBV6-5 CASNRQGDTGELFF TGTGCCAGCAATAGACAGGGCGACACCGGGGAGCTGTTTTTT
few - TRBJ2-2 TRBV10-3 CAISGFAQANTGELFF TGTGCCATCAGTGGATTCGCGCAAGCGAACACCGGGGAGCTGTTTTTT
- TRBD2 TRBJ2-3 TRBV27 CASTTSGGVENTQYF TGTGCCAGCACGACTAGCGGGGGTGTGGAAAATACGCAGTATTTT
- TRBD2 TRBJ2-7 TRBV29-1 CSACYREGGEQYF TGCAGCGCCTGTTATCGGGAGGGGGGCGAGCAGTACTTC
- - TRBJ2-5 TRBV28 CASSRPQIQETQYF TGTGCCAGCAGCCGTCCCCAGATCCAAGAGACCCAGTACTTC
- TRBD1 TRBJ1-4 TRBV28 CASSPRGQRIREKLFF TGTGCCAGCAGTCCCAGGGGACAGCGAATTCGGGAAAAACTGTTTTTT
- - TRBJ1-1 TRBV28 CASRPPGFDENTEAFF TGTGCCAGCAGGCCGCCGGGGTTTGATGAGAACACTGAAGCTTTCTTT
few - TRBJ1-2 TRBV7-9 CASSLDTFYGYTF TGTGCCAGCAGCCTCGACACGTTCTATGGCTACACCTTC
once TRBD2 TRBJ2-3 TRBV11-2 CASSLLAAGGSADTQYF TGTGCCAGCAGCTTACTAGCAGCGGGGGGGTCCGCAGATACGCAGTATTTT
- - TRBJ2-7 TRBV11-2 CASSLDGQGSSEQYF TGTGCCAGCAGCTTAGACGGTCAGGGGTCGAGCGAGCAGTACTTC
- TRBD2 TRBJ2-7 TRBV28 CASSFASGVSYEQYF TGTGCCAGCAGTTTCGCGAGCGGGGTCTCTTATGAGCAGTACTTC
few TRBD1 TRBJ2-1 TRBV29-1 CSVGTGGSEQFF TGCAGCGTCGGTACAGGGGGCAGTGAGCAGTTCTTC